This entry concerns a single T cell receptor (beta chain). The antigen is unknown. Here immunoSEQ multiplex PCR was the method, and the copy in TCRdb shows in-frame clones only, minus some. The data show about 130,000 clones, roughly 90% seen once. The record originates from a study of radiation and T cells in renal cell carcinoma. Study-level points and caveats: In blood, top tumor clones expanded by 2 weeks, shrinking by 4.

Germline V gene data show CDR1 as SGHTA and CDR2 as FQGNSA. Trimming at V came to 3 bases and at J to 6 bases, leaving 10 bases not matched to a gene. The CDR3 is made up of 16 amino acids. Indicated time point: baseline pretreatment blood. Treatment here: 15 Gy SBRT to primary tumor, nephrectomy 4 weeks later. The chain joins TRBV7-2 to TRBJ1-5, with 8 bases that match TRBD1. This specimen consisted of blood, obtained from a patient whose treatment included radiotherapy and nephrectomy. The TCR was taken from a woman aged 50 to 65 with renal cell carcinoma. The CDR3 nucleotides read TGTGCCAGCAGCTTTACGTCAGGGGGCTCGATTCAGCCCCAGCATTTT. Translated: CASSFTSGGSIQPQHF. The full variable domain, in which reference TRBV7-2 and TRBJ1-5 provide the parts outside the CDR3, is GAGVSQSPSNKVTEKGKDVELRCDPISGHTALYWYRQSLGQGLEFLIYFQGNSAPDKSGLPSDRFSAERTGGSVSTLTIQRTQQEDSAVYLCASSFTSGGSIQPQHFGDGTRLSIL.